This T cell receptor (beta chain) was sequenced for a study of neurological immune-mediated disorders. Study-level findings and limits: The study found the most TCR clonal expansion in HTLV-1-associated myelopathy and the least in multiple sclerosis, below healthy controls.

Germline lookup yields CDR1 MDHEN and CDR2 SYDVKM. Deletions cut 3 bases from V and 1 base from J, with 10 bases between. There are 15 residues in the CDR3. 5'RACE employing 10-nucleotide random UMIs yielded the cDNA. TCRdb processed the 5' RACE reads anew with MiXCR; each CDR3 protein has one entry. The data contain 14,000 or so distinct CDR3 sequences, approximately 13% of them seen just once; the ten biggest clones take up roughly two fifths. This clonotype was picked up many times. What it binds is unknown. This clonotype was sampled from a female donor with HTLV-1-associated myelopathy (HAM/TSP). Sequencing was carried out using CD8+ T cells from blood. J is TRBJ1-5 and V is TRBV28; TRBD1 is a possible D gene (6 bases). The CDR3 sequence: CASSFRGMSNQPQHF. CDR3 DNA sequence: TGTGCCAGCAGTTTCAGGGGTATGAGCAATCAGCCCCAGCATTTT.